These 6 T cell receptor beta chains originate from one sample sequenced in a study of radiotherapy plus CTLA-4 blockade in lung cancer. Clones were sequenced by immunoSEQ multiplex PCR, and TCRdb holds only the in-frame ones, with some missing. Among fewer than 65,000 clones listed, 77% were seen once. This specimen was peripheral blood, taken from a patient treated with radiotherapy plus ipilimumab. The receptor set was obtained from a human donor with non-small cell lung cancer whose response to radiotherapy plus ipilimumab could not be evaluated.

The chain uses TRBV7-2 and TRBJ1-2; tentative D call: TRBD1 (6 bases). V was clipped by 0 bases and J by 2 bases, with 7 bases between them. From germline, CDR1 is SGHTA and CDR2 FQGNSA. This CDR3 is 14 amino acids long. The CDR3 loop is CASSLATGNYGYTF. CDR3 coding DNA: TGTGCCAGCAGCTTAGCGACAGGAAACTATGGCTACACCTTC.

V and J are TRBV2 and TRBJ2-5, with TRBD2 matching 11 bases. The CDR3 extends over 15 amino acids. Germline V CDR1 and CDR2: SNHLY, FYNNEI. With 6 bases clipped from V and 3 bases from J, the junction kept 6 bases outside the gene matches. This CDR3 is CASRPSGLAEETQYF. CDR3 nucleotides: TGTGCCAGCAGACCCTCGGGACTAGCGGAAGAGACCCAGTACTTC.

The genes are TRBV7-2 and TRBJ2-7, with 8 bases fitting TRBD2. The V gene's germline CDR1 is SGHTA and CDR2 FQGNSA. There are 17 residues in the CDR3. With 2 bases clipped from V and 6 bases from J, the junction kept 15 bases outside the gene matches. CDR3 DNA: TGTGCCAGCAGCTTACGGGGGGGGGATTTCCTCGGGCTCGAGCAGTACTTC. Translating it yields CASSLRGGDFLGLEQYF.

The genes are TRBV25-1 and TRBJ2-7; possible D gene TRBD1, 5 bases. This CDR3 spans 15 amino acids. Trimming stripped 6 bases from V and 1 base from J, with 16 bases between. Germline CDR1 and CDR2: MGHDK and SYGVNS. CDR3 DNA sequence: TGTGCCAGCAGCTCTAACAGGCAACCATCCTACGAGCAGTACTTC. Residues: CASSSNRQPSYEQYF.

The chain links TRBV7-9 to TRBJ2-1, with a weak D call TRBD2 (6 bases). Germline CDR1 SEHNR, CDR2 FQNEAQ (reference sequence). There are 16 residues in the CDR3. V was cut by 5 bases and J by 0 bases, with 14 bases left in between. This CDR3 is CASSPPDGSSYNEQFF. Written as DNA, the CDR3 is TGTGCCAGCAGCCCACCGGACGGGAGCTCCTACAATGAGCAGTTCTTC.

The V call is TRBV7-9, the J call TRBJ2-1, with D maybe TRBD2 (5 bases). Germline V gene sequence: CDR1 SEHNR, CDR2 FQNEAQ (reference sequence). This CDR3 has 15 residues. V was cut by 4 bases and J by 1 base, with 11 bases left in between. CDR3 protein: CASSSERRSYNEQFF. CDR3 nucleotide sequence: TGTGCCAGCAGCTCTGAGCGGAGATCCTACAATGAGCAGTTCTTC.